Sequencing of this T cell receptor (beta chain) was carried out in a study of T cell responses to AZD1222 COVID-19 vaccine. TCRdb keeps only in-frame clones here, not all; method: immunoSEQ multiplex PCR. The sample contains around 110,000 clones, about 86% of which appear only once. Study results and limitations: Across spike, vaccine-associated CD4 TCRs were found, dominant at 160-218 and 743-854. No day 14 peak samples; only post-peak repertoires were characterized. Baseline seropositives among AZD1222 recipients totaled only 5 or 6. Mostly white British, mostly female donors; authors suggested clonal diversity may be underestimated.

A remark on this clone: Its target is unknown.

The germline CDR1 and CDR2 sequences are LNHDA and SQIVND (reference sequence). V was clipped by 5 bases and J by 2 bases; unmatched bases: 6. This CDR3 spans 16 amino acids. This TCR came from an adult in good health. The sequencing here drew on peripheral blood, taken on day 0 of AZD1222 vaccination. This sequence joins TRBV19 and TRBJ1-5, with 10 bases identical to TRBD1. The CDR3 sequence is CASSPMDRGGNQPQHF. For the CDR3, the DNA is TGTGCCAGTAGTCCAATGGACAGGGGGGGCAATCAGCCCCAGCATTTT.